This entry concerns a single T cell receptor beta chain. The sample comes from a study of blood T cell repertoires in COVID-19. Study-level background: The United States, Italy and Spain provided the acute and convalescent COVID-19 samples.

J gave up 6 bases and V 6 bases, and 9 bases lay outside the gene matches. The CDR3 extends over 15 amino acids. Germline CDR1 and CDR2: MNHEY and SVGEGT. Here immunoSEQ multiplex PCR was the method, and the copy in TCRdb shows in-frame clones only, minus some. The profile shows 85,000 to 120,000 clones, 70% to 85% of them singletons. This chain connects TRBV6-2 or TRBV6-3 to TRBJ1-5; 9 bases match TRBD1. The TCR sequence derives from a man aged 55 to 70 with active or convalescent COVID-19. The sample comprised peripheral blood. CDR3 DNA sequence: TGTGCCAGCAGACCTCCGGGGACAGGGCGTCAGCCCCAGCATTTT. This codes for CASRPPGTGRQPQHF.